Below, 14 T cell receptor beta chains from the same sample are listed, as sequenced in a study of T cells in women clearing cervical HPV infection. Produced via immunoSEQ multiplex PCR; TCRdb's table is partial and in-frame only. There are about 30,000 clones in the sample, with approximately 4.2% held by the top ten. Sequencing input: blood buffy coat. Source of these receptors: a woman between 18 and 69 years old with a cervical HPV16 infection that either progressed to CIN3+ or cleared (not recorded which).

About this clone: The sequenced fragment ends 3 residues before the CDR3 boundary, so the rest is inferred from the germline J gene. This sequence joins TRBV14 and TRBJ2-1, with 8 bases identical to TRBD1. CDR3 length equals 15 residues. Germline V CDR1 and CDR2: SGHDN, FVKESK. With 4 bases clipped from V and 9 bases from J, the junction kept 11 bases outside the gene matches. The CDR3 DNA, read in part, is TGTGCCAGCAGCCCTTACAGGGGGTGGGCGGCTGAG. Translation: CASSPYRGWAAE. The whole CDR3 protein is CASSPYRGWAAEQFF.

Worth noting for this clone: The read ends 3 residues early relative to the CDR3; the germline J gene fills the gap. This chain connects TRBV20-1 to TRBJ2-3; D possibly corresponds to TRBD2 (6 bases). Trimming took off 5 bases at V and 6 bases at J, with 12 bases between the two ends. The CDR3 is made up of 12 amino acids. CDR1 and CDR2 from the germline V gene are DFQATT and SNEGSKA (reference sequence). The CDR3 region is CSAYLSGDTQYF. The part of the CDR3 DNA that was read is TGCAGTGCTTATCTTAGCGGCGATACG.

A remark on this clone: The CDR3 extends 3 residues past the end of the read, so its final part is completed from the germline J gene. The chain has TRBV5-6 and TRBJ2-4; D not certain. The V gene's germline CDR1 is SGHDT and CDR2 YYEEEE. V lost 0 bases to trimming and J lost 5 bases, with 6 bases between them. CDR3 length: 13 residues. The covered CDR3 bases are TGTGCCAGCAGCTTGGACAGACAAAACATT. Amino acid sequence: CASSLDRQNI. From start to end, the CDR3 is CASSLDRQNIQYF.

On this clone itself: The CDR3 end is not reached by the read, which stops 3 residues before it; the germline J gene fills it in. The chain carries TRBV13 and TRBJ1-2, with D unclear. CDR1 is PRHDT and CDR2 is FYEKMQ in the germline V gene (reference sequence). The CDR3 consists of 16 residues. Trimming cost V 2 bases and J 7 bases, with 20 bases left between them. The chain's CDR3 is CASSLKGAGLLFGYTF. The part of the CDR3 DNA that was read is TGTGCCAGCAGCTTAAAGGGCGCTGGGTTATTGTTTGGC.

Of note for this clone: The missing CDR3 end, 3 residues past where the read stops, is filled in from the germline J gene. The chain employs TRBV30 and TRBJ2-7; no clear D gene. Trimming stripped 2 bases from V and 3 bases from J, with 8 bases between. This CDR3 comprises 12 residues. CDR1 is GTSNPN and CDR2 is SVGIG in the germline V gene (reference sequence). The CDR3 sequence is CAWSFYRYEQYF. The CDR3 DNA, read in part, is TGTGCCTGGAGTTTCTATCGCTACGAG.

Concerning this clone itself: The read ends 3 residues before the CDR3 terminus; that terminus is restored from the germline J gene. V is TRBV7-8 and J is TRBJ1-4, with a tentative D call TRBD1 (6 bases). The CDR3 length is 14 residues. The germline V gene has CDR1 SGHVS and CDR2 FQNEAQ. V lost 2 bases, J lost 7 bases, and 11 bases lay in between. The CDR3 bases that were read are TGTGCCAGCAGCTTAAAGGACAGAGGTGAAAAA. Encoded protein: CASSLKDRGEK. From start to end, the CDR3 is CASSLKDRGEKLFF.

CDR3 DNA, as far as it was read: TGTGCCAGCTCACCCCGACAGGGGCGAGATGGAAACACC. It encodes CASSPRQGRDGNT. The CDR3, in full, reads CASSPRQGRDGNTIYF. V gene TRBV18 combines with J gene TRBJ1-3; 8 nucleotides agree with TRBD1. The read falls 3 residues short of the CDR3 end, and the missing part is taken from the germline J gene. Germline CDR1 reads KGHSH; CDR2 reads LQKENI. The V gene end was trimmed by 3 bases and the J gene end by 3 bases; junction bases not matched to a gene: 7. The CDR3 loop spans 16 amino acids.

Of note for this clone: Coverage ceases 3 residues before the CDR3 finishes, and the germline J gene fills in the end. This chain connects TRBV7-8 to TRBJ1-3, with D maybe TRBD1 (5 bases). With 3 bases removed from V and 2 bases from J, the gap between germline ends came to 11 bases. The CDR3 sequence is 15 residues long. CDR1 and CDR2 from the germline V gene are SGHVS and FQNEAQ. The CDR3 here is CASSFTGDAGNTIYF. The CDR3 bases that were read are TGTGCCAGCAGCTTTACGGGGGATGCTGGAAACACC.

Comment on this clone: The read finishes 3 residues shy of the CDR3 end, and the germline J gene is used to complete it. V usage is TRBV5-4 and J usage is TRBJ1-1, with a possible D match to TRBD1 (5 bases). Germline V lookup: CDR1 SGHNT, CDR2 YYREEE (reference sequence). The V end lost 4 bases, the J end lost 3 bases, and 10 bases lay between the germline ends. This CDR3 has 13 residues. The CDR3 loop reads CASSLDSYTEAFF. The CDR3 DNA, read in part, is TGTGCCAGCAGCCTAGACAGCTACACTGAA.

CDR3 DNA (partial): TGTGCCAGCAGCTTGCTGGACCTCTCGGGGACCGGGGAG. Amino acids: CASSLLDLSGTGE. The whole CDR3 reads CASSLLDLSGTGELFF. The rearrangement uses TRBV5-4 and TRBJ2-2; possible D gene TRBD2, 5 bases. From the germline J gene comes the end of the CDR3, since the read stops 3 residues before it. This CDR3 is 16 amino acids long. V lost 1 base and J lost 5, with 15 bases in between. Germline CDR1 is SGHNT and CDR2 is YYREEE (reference sequence).

Worth noting for this clone: From the germline J gene comes the end of the CDR3, since the read stops 3 residues before it. The gene calls are TRBV19 and TRBJ2-4; 7 bases match TRBD2. CDR1 LNHDA and CDR2 SQIVND come from the germline V gene (reference sequence). Losses at the gene ends were 5 bases for V and 8 bases for J; bases not matched to a gene: 12. The CDR3 extends over 15 amino acids. Partial CDR3 DNA: TGTGCCAGTAGTCGGGCGGGGGAGGGGAGGGACATT. The encoded protein is CASSRAGEGRDI. The whole CDR3 protein reads CASSRAGEGRDIQYF.

Worth noting for this clone: The read gets to within 3 residues of the CDR3 end, and the germline J gene fills in the rest. The chain has TRBV7-2 and TRBJ1-5; D unresolved. This CDR3 region has 14 residues. CDR1 and CDR2 (germline): SGHTA, FQGNSA. Trimming took 2 bases from V and 7 from J, leaving 12 bases between them. The sequenced CDR3 bases are TGTGCCAGCAGCTTAAGAGGCGGAGGCCAGCCC. Amino acid sequence: CASSLRGGGQP. The complete CDR3 reads CASSLRGGGQPQHF.

On this clone itself: Read coverage stops 3 residues before the CDR3 terminus; the germline J gene supplies the remainder. V usage is TRBV5-4 and J usage is TRBJ1-2; D remains unclear. Between the trimmed V and J ends, which lost 5 bases and 1 base, there was a span of 9 bases. CDR3 length: 13 residues. Germline CDR1 reads SGHNT; CDR2 reads YYREEE (reference sequence). The part of the CDR3 DNA that was read is TGTGCCAGCAGTCTAGACGGTAACTATGGC. Amino acids: CASSLDGNYG. The whole CDR3 region reads CASSLDGNYGYTF.

Regarding this clone: Coverage ceases 3 residues before the CDR3 finishes, and the germline J gene fills in the end. The chain has TRBV11-2 and TRBJ2-1, with D maybe TRBD2 (6 bases). V was cut by 5 bases and J by 0 bases, with 8 bases left in between. The CDR3 loop spans 14 amino acids. Germline CDR1 reads SGHAT; CDR2 reads FQNNGV. CDR3 bases read: TGTGCCAGCAGCGGGGACTCCTCCTACAATGAG. It codes for CASSGDSSYNE. The CDR3, in full, reads CASSGDSSYNEQFF.